The clone carrying this TCR beta chain was picked up a small number of times. Its antigen is still unknown. Trimming cost V 5 bases and J 9 bases, with 16 bases left between them. Germline V gene lookup returns CDR1 SGHTA and CDR2 FQGNSA. This CDR3 region has 13 residues. The source of the sample is a study of breast tumors, draining lymph nodes, adjacent tissues. Study-wide points: The data were judged consistent with most tumor T cells coming from lymph node and expanding in tumor.

Breast cancer patients provided tissue from their axillary draining lymph nodes. One entry per CDR3 protein, called by TCRdb with MiXCR from the multiplex PCR reads. The sample lists about 270,000 distinct CDR3 sequences, more than 30% occurring once. The chain recombines TRBV7-2 with TRBJ1-1; D possibly corresponds to TRBD1 (6 bases). The sequenced material came from axillary lymph node tissue. The clonotype was recovered from a female donor with breast cancer. Some clones in this sample may be carry-over from other donors' samples. CDR3 sequence (DNA): TGTGCCAGCAGCGAAAAGGGGGGGCGGCAAGCTTTCTTT. It codes for CASSEKGGRQAFF.